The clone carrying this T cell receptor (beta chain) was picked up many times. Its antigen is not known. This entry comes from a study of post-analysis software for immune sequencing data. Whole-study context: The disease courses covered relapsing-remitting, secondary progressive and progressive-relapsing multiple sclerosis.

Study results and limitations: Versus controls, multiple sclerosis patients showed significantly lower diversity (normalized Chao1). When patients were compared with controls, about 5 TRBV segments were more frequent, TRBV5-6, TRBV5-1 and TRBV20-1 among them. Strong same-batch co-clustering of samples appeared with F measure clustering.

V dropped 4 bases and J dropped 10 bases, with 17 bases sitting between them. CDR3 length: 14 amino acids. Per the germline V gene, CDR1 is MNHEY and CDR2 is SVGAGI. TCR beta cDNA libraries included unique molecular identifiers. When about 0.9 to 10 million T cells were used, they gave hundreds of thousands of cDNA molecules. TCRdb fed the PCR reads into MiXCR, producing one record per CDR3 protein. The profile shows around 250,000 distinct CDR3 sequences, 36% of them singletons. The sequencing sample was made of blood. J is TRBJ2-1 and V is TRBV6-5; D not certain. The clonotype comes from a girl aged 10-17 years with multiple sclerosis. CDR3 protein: CASSSSRPLREQFF. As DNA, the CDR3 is TGTGCCAGCAGTTCCTCAAGACCCCTTCGGGAGCAGTTCTTC.